The source of this TCR beta chain is a study of blood T cell repertoires in COVID-19 (dated by TCRdb to between 2020 and 2021). About the study as a whole: Collaborator samples came from the United States, Italy and Spain and covered acute and convalescent phases of COVID-19. The prospective study material was composed of cDNA or gDNA derived from T cells, B-cell-depleted T cells, or PBMCs. Subjects who had been exposed to COVID-19, were actively infected with it, or had recovered from it provided the deeply sampled blood TCRbeta repertoires that made up the dataset. The repertoires were released in a freely available public database meant as a resource for research on the immune response to SARS-CoV-2. The samples were drawn from the first 160 participants of the ongoing ImmuneRACE study and from under 1,500 subjects provided by 6 global collaborators. Nearly every sample came with metadata listing a de-identified subject ID, COVID-19 status, age in years and sex. Where available, HLA class I and class II types were obtained from metadata supplied by the sample provider rather than from assay-based typing. The research as a whole found: The amount of clinical and demographic metadata varied by source and participant and was provided uncurated.

Notes on this clone: Its antigen remains undetermined. Base qualities were left out, and no much larger clone turns up one base away.

Collaborating institutions collected whole blood in K2EDTA tubes following their own protocols. Collaborator samples were shipped for TCRbeta analysis as frozen whole blood, isolated PBMCs, or DNA extracted from either sample type. Trimmed from V: 3 bases; trimmed from J: 4 bases; junction bases lacking a gene match: 8. Including the terminal cysteine and phenylalanine, the CDR3 comprises 15 residues. Just the 45-base CDR3 DNA is kept, in frame starting at base 1. The germline V gene (reference sequence) provides CDR1 MNHEY and CDR2 SMNVEV. The immunoSEQ Assay, a bias-controlled multiplex PCR, was used to amplify TCRbeta CDR3 regions from genomic DNA. The study's processing was this. The number of nucleated cells in each sample was estimated from the amplification of reference gene primers within the assay. Sequence reads were collapsed and filtered to measure the absolute abundance of every unique TCRbeta CDR3 rearrangement. For each sample, productive Simpson clonality was calculated as the square root of Simpson's diversity index across productive rearrangements. Imported from immuneACCESS, the table was reduced by TCRdb to in-frame sequences with V and J called. These copies leave out some clones; in studies compared against another copy, an unresolved V gene accounts for under half, and the cause of the remainder is not known. The DNA gave D and trimming, while V, J and clone size come from that table. The sample table lists hundreds of thousands of clones, around 87% of them with a count of one. Jointly, the top ten make up approximately 4% of the sample.

Specimen: peripheral blood. The clonotype comes from a woman in her 50s with active or convalescent COVID-19. The chain joins TRBV27 to TRBJ1-2, with 7 middle bases fitting TRBD1. In nucleotides, the sequence is TGTGCCAGCAGTTTCGACCCGGGACAGTTCTATGGCTACACCTTC. It specifies CASSFDPGQFYGYTF.